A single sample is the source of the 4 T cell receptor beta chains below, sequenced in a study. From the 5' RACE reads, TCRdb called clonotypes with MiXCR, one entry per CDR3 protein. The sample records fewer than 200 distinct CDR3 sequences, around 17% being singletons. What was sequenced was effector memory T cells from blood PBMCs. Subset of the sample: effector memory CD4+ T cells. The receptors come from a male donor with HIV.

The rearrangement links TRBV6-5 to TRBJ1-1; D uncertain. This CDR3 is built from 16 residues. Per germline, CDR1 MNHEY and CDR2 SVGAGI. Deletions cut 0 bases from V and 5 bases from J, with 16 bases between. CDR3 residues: CASSYSSPPRQTEAFF. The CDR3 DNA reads TGTGCCAGCAGTTACTCGTCGCCCCCTCGCCAAACTGAAGCTTTCTTT.

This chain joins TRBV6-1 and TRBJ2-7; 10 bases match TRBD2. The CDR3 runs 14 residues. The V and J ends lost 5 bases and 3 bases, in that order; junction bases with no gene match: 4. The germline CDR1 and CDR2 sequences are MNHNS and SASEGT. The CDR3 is CASSRTSGLYEQYF. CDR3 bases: TGTGCCAGCAGTAGGACTAGCGGACTCTACGAGCAGTACTTC.

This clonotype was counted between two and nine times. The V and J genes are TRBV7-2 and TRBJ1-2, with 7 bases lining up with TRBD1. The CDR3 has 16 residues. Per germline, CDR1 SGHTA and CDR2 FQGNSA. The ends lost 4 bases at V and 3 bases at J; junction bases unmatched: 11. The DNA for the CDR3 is TGTGCCAGCAGCTACCTTACCAGACAGGGATACTATGGCTACACCTTC. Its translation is CASSYLTRQGYYGYTF.

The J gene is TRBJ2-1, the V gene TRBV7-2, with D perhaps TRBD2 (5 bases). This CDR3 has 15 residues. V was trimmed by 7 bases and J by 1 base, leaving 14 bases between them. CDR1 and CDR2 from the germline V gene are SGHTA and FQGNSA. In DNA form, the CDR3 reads TGTGCCAGCACCGAGGGTCTAGCTTCCTACAATGAGCAGTTCTTC. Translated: CASTEGLASYNEQFF.